This TCR beta chain was recorded in a study of blood T cell repertoires in COVID-19. Across the study: The origin of the acute and convalescent COVID-19 samples was the United States, Italy and Spain. The analysed material was cDNA or gDNA that came from T cells, B-cell-depleted T cells, or PBMCs.

This CDR3 has 16 amino acids. CDR1 SGHTA and CDR2 FQGTGA come from the germline V gene. V lost 1 base, J lost 4 bases, and 6 bases stayed unmatched. In the original processing: Counts of nucleated cells, estimated from reference gene primer amplification, were obtained. The table came from immunoSEQ multiplex PCR; TCRdb's copy has only in-frame clones and leaves some out. V and J calls and clone size are as listed in that table; D and trimming were resolved from the DNA. The table includes some 150,000 clones, about 88% detected once. This rearrangement joins TRBV7-3 to TRBJ2-3; TRBD2 matches at 9 bases. The sequence was obtained from a man in his forties or fifties with acute or convalescent COVID-19. The sample comprised peripheral blood. CDR3 DNA: TGTGCCAGCAGCTTAAGGGGCGGGGGGGCCCCAGATACGCAGTATTTT. Encoded protein: CASSLRGGGAPDTQYF.